This entry lists 26 T cell receptor beta chains sequenced from one sample in a study of blood T cell repertoires in COVID-19. Method: immunoSEQ multiplex PCR; TCRdb's copy keeps in-frame clones and lacks some. The sample shows about 220,000 clones, nearly 90% of them seen only once. What was sequenced was PBMCs or T cells enriched from blood (not recorded which). All receptors come from a man aged 30 to 39 who had been exposed to COVID-19.

The V gene is TRBV11-3, the J gene TRBJ2-1, with TRBD2 as a possible D gene (5 bases). V gave up 4 bases and J gave up 6 bases, with 10 bases separating them. This CDR3 comprises 13 residues. Germline values: CDR1 SGHNT, CDR2 YENEEA. CDR3 residues: CASSWASGNEQFF. The CDR3 bases are TGTGCCAGCAGCTGGGCGAGCGGCAATGAGCAGTTCTTC.

The rearrangement uses TRBV27 and TRBJ2-4; TRBD1 matches 7 bases. CDR1 is MNHEY and CDR2 is SMNVEV in the germline V gene (reference sequence). J lost 8 bases, V lost 3 bases, and 7 bases had no gene match. The CDR3 has 14 amino acids. CDR3 amino acids: CASSLTGNWDIQYF. In nucleotides, the CDR3 is TGTGCCAGCAGTTTGACAGGGAATTGGGACATTCAGTACTTC.

The genes are TRBV2 and TRBJ2-7, with D possibly being TRBD1 (5 bases). Trimming cost V 7 bases and J 7 bases, with 14 bases left between them. The CDR3 has 12 amino acids. Germline CDR1 and CDR2: SNHLY and FYNNEI. CDR3 residues: CASTAGPGEQYF. The CDR3 region has the DNA TGTGCCAGCACGGCAGGGCCTGGAGAGCAGTACTTC.

The CDR3 spells CASSRTSVNEQFF. Written as DNA, the CDR3 is TGTGCCAGTAGTAGGACTAGCGTAAATGAGCAGTTCTTC. The J gene is TRBJ2-1, the V gene TRBV19; 9 nucleotides align to TRBD2. Trimming removed 4 bases from V and 7 bases from J; junction bases left unmatched: 2. The CDR3 contains 13 residues. CDR1 LNHDA and CDR2 SQIVND come from the germline V gene (reference sequence).

This clone was detected a few times. The rearrangement links TRBV5-6 to TRBJ2-7, with D perhaps matching TRBD1 (6 bases). The germline V and J ends were trimmed by 5 bases and 7 bases, with 22 bases remaining between them. Per germline, CDR1 SGHDT and CDR2 YYEEEE. This CDR3 has 15 residues. CDR3 DNA sequence: TGTGCCAGCAGTACACCGACCGCAGGGGTTGGGGAGCAGTACTTC. Encoded protein: CASSTPTAGVGEQYF.

This clone has only one observation. The V and J genes are TRBV10-3 and TRBJ2-7; D is perhaps TRBD1 (6 bases). Germline-derived CDR1 and CDR2 are ENHRY and SYGVKD. V lost 7 bases and J 2 bases, leaving 12 bases between the germline ends. The length of the CDR3 is 13 residues. This CDR3 is CAIKTGDTYEQYF. CDR3 nucleotide sequence: TGTGCCATCAAGACAGGCGATACCTACGAGCAGTACTTC.

The chain combines TRBV28 with TRBJ1-5; 12 bases are shared with TRBD1. The ends lost 7 bases at V and 3 bases at J; junction bases unmatched: 10. The V gene's germline CDR1 is MDHEN and CDR2 SYDVKM. This CDR3 comprises 17 residues. The CDR3 DNA reads TGTGCCAGCAACCGGGACAGGGGGCTCCTTTACAATCAGCCCCAGCATTTT. Protein product: CASNRDRGLLYNQPQHF. The variable domain in full, completed from reference TRBV28 and TRBJ1-5, reads DVKVTQSSRYLVKRTGEKVFLECVQDMDHENMFWYRQDPGLGLRLIYFSYDVKMKEKGDIPEGYSVSREKKERFSLILESASTNQTSMYLCASNRDRGLLYNQPQHFGDGTRLSIL.

The chain joins TRBV30 to TRBJ1-4; TRBD1 is a possible D gene (5 bases). CDR3 length equals 15 residues. Trimming removed 1 base from V and 7 bases from J, with 16 bases in between. Germline V lookup: CDR1 GTSNPN, CDR2 SVGIG (reference sequence). CDR3 sequence: CAWSGGRDFSEKLFF. CDR3 DNA sequence: TGTGCCTGGAGTGGGGGCAGGGATTTTAGTGAAAAACTGTTTTTT.

The V call is TRBV7-3, the J call TRBJ2-7, with TRBD1 matching over 9 bases. The trim removed 5 bases at V and 0 bases at J, leaving 5 bases unmatched. This CDR3 spans 15 amino acids. The germline CDR1 and CDR2 sequences are SGHTA and FQGTGA. Here the CDR3 reads CASSLGQGSSYEQYF. CDR3 nucleotides: TGTGCCAGCAGCCTGGGACAGGGAAGCTCCTACGAGCAGTACTTC.

V gene TRBV7-2 combines with J gene TRBJ1-5; 8 positions match TRBD1. The CDR3 extends over 15 amino acids. Germline CDR1 reads SGHTA; CDR2 reads FQGNSA. V lost 5 bases, J lost 7 bases, and 10 bases stayed unmatched. The CDR3 DNA reads TGTGCCAGCAGCCTACAGGGGGGCCTAGGGCAGCCCCAGCATTTT. It encodes CASSLQGGLGQPQHF.

The chain recombines TRBV10-3 with TRBJ1-4; D uncertain. Trimming removed 0 bases at V and 4 bases at J, with 12 bases between. CDR3 size: 16 residues. Germline V CDR1 and CDR2: ENHRY, SYGVKD. CDR3 sequence (DNA): TGTGCCATCAGTGAGTCTCCCCCTCCGGGTAATGAAAAACTGTTTTTT. Its protein product is CAISESPPPGNEKLFF.

The V and J genes are TRBV18 and TRBJ1-4, with a possible D match to TRBD1 (5 bases). Germline loops: CDR1 KGHSH, CDR2 LQKENI. The V end was cut by 4 bases, the J end by 4 bases, with 13 bases between. The CDR3 runs to 15 residues. CDR3 sequence (DNA): TGTGCCAGCTCACTCGGCGGGACGTTTAATGAAAAACTGTTTTTT. This translates into CASSLGGTFNEKLFF.

The chain is built from TRBV24-1 and TRBJ2-1; no definite D call. The CDR3 spans 12 residues. Germline V CDR1 and CDR2: KGHDR, SFDVKD. V lost 7 bases and J lost 6, with 9 bases in between. The CDR3 sequence is CATSGSGNEQFF. The CDR3 DNA is TGTGCCACCAGCGGTTCAGGCAATGAGCAGTTCTTC.

The V and J genes are TRBV13 and TRBJ2-1; 7 positions agree with TRBD2. Trimming cost V 5 bases and J 5 bases; bases outside gene matches: 6. CDR1 is PRHDT and CDR2 is FYEKMQ in the germline V gene (reference sequence). There are 14 residues in the CDR3. As DNA, the CDR3 is TGTGCCAGCAGCGGGGGGGACGTCCACAATGAGCAGTTCTTC. As protein: CASSGGDVHNEQFF.

The chain combines TRBV4-3 with TRBJ2-1; TRBD2 matches at 7 bases. Per germline, CDR1 LGHNA and CDR2 YSLEER. There are 13 residues in the CDR3. V lost 8 bases and J lost 5; bases outside the gene matches: 6. The CDR3 nucleotides are TGCGCCAGCGCGCTAGCGGAGAACAATGAGCAGTTCTTC. It encodes CASALAENNEQFF.

The V gene is TRBV5-1, the J gene TRBJ1-1; D is possibly TRBD1 (5 bases). This CDR3 contains 14 residues. From germline, CDR1 is SGHRS and CDR2 YFSETQ. V lost 4 bases, J lost 2 bases, and 12 bases lay in between. Written as DNA, the CDR3 is TGCGCCAGCAGCCCTGTGACAGATAACACTGAAGCTTTCTTT. The encoded protein is CASSPVTDNTEAFF.

The gene calls are TRBV27 and TRBJ1-2, with a weak D call TRBD1 (6 bases). Per germline, CDR1 MNHEY and CDR2 SMNVEV (reference sequence). Trimming took off 4 bases at V and 6 bases at J, with 12 bases between the two ends. This CDR3 comprises 13 residues. CDR3 region: CASSSSYRDGYTF. CDR3 coding DNA: TGTGCCAGCAGTTCTTCCTACAGGGATGGCTACACCTTC.

In its sample, this clone was seen many times. The V call is TRBV5-6, the J call TRBJ2-2, with a tentative D call TRBD2 (6 bases). The germline V gene encodes CDR1 SGHDT and CDR2 YYEEEE. V lost 6 bases and J lost 3, with 15 bases in between. The CDR3 is made up of 15 amino acids. In DNA form, the CDR3 reads TGTGCCAGCACCCGGCGGGGTTCTTACACCGGGGAGCTGTTTTTT. Encoded protein: CASTRRGSYTGELFF.

The chain combines TRBV5-1 with TRBJ2-2; the D gene is possibly TRBD1 (6 bases). This CDR3 contains 17 residues. Germline V gene data show CDR1 as SGHRS and CDR2 as YFSETQ. V lost 4 bases to trimming and J lost 2 bases, with 18 bases between them. The CDR3 region has the DNA TGCGCCAGCAGCCTCCAACCGATGGGGGCTAACACCGGGGAGCTGTTTTTT. The encoded protein is CASSLQPMGANTGELFF.

The chain combines TRBV13 with TRBJ2-5; 13 bases are shared with TRBD2. Germline V gives CDR1 PRHDT, CDR2 FYEKMQ (reference sequence). There are 16 residues in the CDR3. The V gene end was trimmed by 4 bases and the J gene end by 5 bases; junction bases not matched to a gene: 7. The CDR3 loop is CASSSLTSGGMETQYF. Written as DNA, the CDR3 is TGTGCCAGCAGCTCGTTGACTAGCGGGGGGATGGAGACCCAGTACTTC.

The CDR3 DNA reads as TGTGCCAGCAGCCCCGTTCTGGCGGGGGGGGGAGAGCAGTACTTC. Residues: CASSPVLAGGGEQYF. The J gene is TRBJ2-7, the V gene TRBV3-1 (or the pseudogene TRBV3-2); 9 bases align to TRBD2. CDR1 and CDR2 (germline): LGHDT, YNNKEL (reference sequence). The CDR3 covers 15 residues. The trim removed 4 bases at V and 7 bases at J, leaving 11 bases unmatched.

V gene TRBV10-1 combines with J gene TRBJ2-1, with a tentative D call TRBD1 (6 bases). CDR3 size: 16 residues. V dropped 0 bases and J dropped 7 bases, with 16 bases sitting between them. Germline assignment: CDR1 WNHNN and CDR2 SYGVQD (reference sequence). The CDR3 loop is CASSESGWQGKNEQFF. The CDR3 DNA sequence: TGCGCCAGCAGTGAGTCCGGGTGGCAGGGGAAAAATGAGCAGTTCTTC.

This chain links TRBV6-5 with TRBJ1-1; D call uncertain. In germline, CDR1 is MNHEY, CDR2 SVGAGI. V lost 1 base and J lost 6, with 6 bases in between. This CDR3 is built from 12 residues. The CDR3, as DNA: TGTGCCAGCAGTTACTACAGATCTGAAGCTTTCTTT. It translates to CASSYYRSEAFF.

A single count supports this clone. J is TRBJ1-5 and V is TRBV6-4; no clear D. Trimming stripped 4 bases from V and 3 bases from J, with 13 bases between. The CDR3 loop spans 15 amino acids. Per germline, CDR1 MRHNA and CDR2 SNTAGT. CDR3 in amino acids: CASSAFSDNNQPQHF. The CDR3 nucleotides read TGTGCCAGCAGTGCCTTTTCAGACAACAATCAGCCCCAGCATTTT.

V and J are TRBV4-2 and TRBJ2-7, with D unresolved. Germline CDR1 and CDR2: LGHNA and YNFKEQ. This CDR3 has 14 residues. Trimming took 0 bases from V and 3 from J, leaving 9 bases between them. DNA for the CDR3: TGTGCCAGCAGCCAAGATGGGCGTTACTACGAGCAGTACTTC. Its translation is CASSQDGRYYEQYF.

V and J are TRBV3-1 (or the pseudogene TRBV3-2) and TRBJ2-5; 10 bases map to TRBD2. Trimming at V came to 4 bases and at J to 5 bases, leaving 16 bases not matched to a gene. The CDR3 runs 18 residues. Germline CDR1 is LGHDT and CDR2 is YNNKEL (reference sequence). This chain's CDR3 is CASSRLSIKRGGSETQYF. The CDR3 coding sequence is TGTGCCAGCAGCCGACTTTCGATAAAGCGGGGGGGCTCGGAGACCCAGTACTTC.